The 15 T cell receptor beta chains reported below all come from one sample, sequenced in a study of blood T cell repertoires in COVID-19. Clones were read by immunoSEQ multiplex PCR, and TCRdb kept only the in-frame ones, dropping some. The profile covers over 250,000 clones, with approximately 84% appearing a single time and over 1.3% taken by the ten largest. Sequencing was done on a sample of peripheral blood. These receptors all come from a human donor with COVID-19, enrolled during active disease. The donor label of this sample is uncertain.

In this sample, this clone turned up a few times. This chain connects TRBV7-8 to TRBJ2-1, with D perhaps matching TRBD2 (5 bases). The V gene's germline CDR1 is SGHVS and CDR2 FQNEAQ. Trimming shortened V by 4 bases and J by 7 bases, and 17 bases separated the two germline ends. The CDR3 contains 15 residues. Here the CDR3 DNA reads TGTGCCAGCAGCTCCGTGGACGGGAAAAAGAATGAGCAGTTCTTC. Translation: CASSSVDGKKNEQFF.

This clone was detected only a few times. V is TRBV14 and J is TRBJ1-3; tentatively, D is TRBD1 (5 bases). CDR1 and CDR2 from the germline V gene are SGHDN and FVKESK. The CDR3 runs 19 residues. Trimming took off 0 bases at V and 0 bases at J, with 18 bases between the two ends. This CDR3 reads CASSQDWRGERHSGNTIYF. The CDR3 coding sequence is TGTGCCAGCAGCCAAGATTGGAGGGGCGAACGGCACTCTGGAAACACCATATATTTT.

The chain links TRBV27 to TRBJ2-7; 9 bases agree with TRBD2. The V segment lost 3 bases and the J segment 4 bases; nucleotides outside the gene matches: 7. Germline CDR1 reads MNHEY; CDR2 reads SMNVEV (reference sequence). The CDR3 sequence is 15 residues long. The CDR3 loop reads CASSLGLAGLYEQYF. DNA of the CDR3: TGTGCCAGCAGTTTGGGGCTAGCGGGGTTATACGAGCAGTACTTC.

The CDR3 DNA is TGTGCCAGCAGTTTCAGCAATGAGCAGTTCTTC. Protein product: CASSFSNEQFF. The genes are TRBV12-3 or TRBV12-4 and TRBJ2-1; D is ambiguous. This CDR3 is 11 amino acids long. Trimming pared 3 bases from V and 6 bases from J, leaving 3 bases between.

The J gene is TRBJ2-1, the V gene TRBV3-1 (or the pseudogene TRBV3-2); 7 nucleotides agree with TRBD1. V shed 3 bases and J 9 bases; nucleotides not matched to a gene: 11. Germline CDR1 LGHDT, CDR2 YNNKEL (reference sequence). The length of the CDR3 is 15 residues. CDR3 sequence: CASSQGDRAVAEQFF. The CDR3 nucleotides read TGTGCCAGCAGCCAGGGCGACAGGGCAGTTGCTGAGCAGTTCTTC.

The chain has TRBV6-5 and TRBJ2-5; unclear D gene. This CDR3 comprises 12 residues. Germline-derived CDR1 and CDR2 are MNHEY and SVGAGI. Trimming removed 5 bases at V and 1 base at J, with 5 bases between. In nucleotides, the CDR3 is TGTGCCAGCAGTCCCAGCCAAGAGACCCAGTACTTC. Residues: CASSPSQETQYF.

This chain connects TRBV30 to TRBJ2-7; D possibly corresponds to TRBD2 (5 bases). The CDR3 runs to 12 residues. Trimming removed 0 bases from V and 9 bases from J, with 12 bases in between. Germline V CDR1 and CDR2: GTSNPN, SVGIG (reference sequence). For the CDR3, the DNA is TGTGCCTGGAGTGTATTTAGGCGGGTGCAGTACTTC. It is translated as CAWSVFRRVQYF.

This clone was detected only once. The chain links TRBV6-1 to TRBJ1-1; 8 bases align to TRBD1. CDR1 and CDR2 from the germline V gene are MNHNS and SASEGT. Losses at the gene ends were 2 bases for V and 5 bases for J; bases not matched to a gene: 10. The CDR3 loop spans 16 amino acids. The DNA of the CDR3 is TGTGCCAGCAGTGAACCGGGCGCAGGGGGCATGACTGAAGCTTTCTTT. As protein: CASSEPGAGGMTEAFF.

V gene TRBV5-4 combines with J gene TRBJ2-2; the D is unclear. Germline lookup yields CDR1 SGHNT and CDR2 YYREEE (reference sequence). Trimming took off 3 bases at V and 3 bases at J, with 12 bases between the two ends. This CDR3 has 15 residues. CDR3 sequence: CASSWNLGDTGELFF. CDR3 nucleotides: TGTGCCAGCAGCTGGAATCTTGGAGACACCGGGGAGCTGTTTTTT. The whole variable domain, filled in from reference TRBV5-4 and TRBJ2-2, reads ETGVTQSPTHLIKTRGQQVTLRCSSQSGHNTVSWYQQALGQGPQFIFQYYREEENGRGNFPPRFSGLQFPNYSSELNVNALELDDSALYLCASSWNLGDTGELFFGEGSRLTVL.

The CDR3 loop is CSVGGGAEEKLFF. CDR3 in DNA: TGCAGCGTTGGAGGAGGGGCAGAAGAAAAACTGTTTTTT. The V gene is TRBV29-1, the J gene TRBJ1-4; possibly TRBD1 for D (5 bases). Germline V lookup: CDR1 SQVTM, CDR2 ANQGSEA. V lost 4 bases to trimming and J lost 8 bases, with 14 bases between them. CDR3 length: 13 residues.

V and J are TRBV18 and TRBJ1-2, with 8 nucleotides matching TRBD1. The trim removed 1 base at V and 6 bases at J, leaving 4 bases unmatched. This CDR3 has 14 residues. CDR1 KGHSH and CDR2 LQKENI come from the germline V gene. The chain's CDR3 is CASSPLQGADGYTF. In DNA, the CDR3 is TGTGCCAGCTCACCACTGCAGGGGGCCGATGGCTACACCTTC.

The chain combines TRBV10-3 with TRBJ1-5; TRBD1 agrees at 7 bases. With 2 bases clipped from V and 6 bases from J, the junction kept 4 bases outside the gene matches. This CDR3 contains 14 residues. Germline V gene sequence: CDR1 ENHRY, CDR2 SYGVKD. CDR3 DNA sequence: TGTGCCATCAGTGAGCGAGACAGGGCTCAGCCCCAGCATTTT. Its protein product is CAISERDRAQPQHF.

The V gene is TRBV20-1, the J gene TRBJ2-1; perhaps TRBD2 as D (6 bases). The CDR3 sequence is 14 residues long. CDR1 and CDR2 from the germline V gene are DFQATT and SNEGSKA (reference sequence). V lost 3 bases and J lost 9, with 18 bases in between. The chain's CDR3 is CSASRGRMGGEQFF. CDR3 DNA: TGCAGTGCTAGTCGGGGGAGGATGGGGGGTGAGCAGTTCTTC.

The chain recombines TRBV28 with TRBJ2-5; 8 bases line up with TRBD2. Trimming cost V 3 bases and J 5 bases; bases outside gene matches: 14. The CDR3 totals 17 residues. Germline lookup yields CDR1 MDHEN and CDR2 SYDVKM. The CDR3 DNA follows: TGTGCCAGCAGTTTTTATCGGGGAGCGGGAGTCTTGGAGACCCAGTACTTC. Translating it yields CASSFYRGAGVLETQYF.

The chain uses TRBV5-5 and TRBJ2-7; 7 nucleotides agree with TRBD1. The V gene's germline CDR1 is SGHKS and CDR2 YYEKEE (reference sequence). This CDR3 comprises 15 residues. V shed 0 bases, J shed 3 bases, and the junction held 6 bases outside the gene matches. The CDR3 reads CASSLGDSVDYEQYF. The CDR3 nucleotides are TGTGCCAGCAGCTTGGGGGACAGCGTTGACTACGAGCAGTACTTC.